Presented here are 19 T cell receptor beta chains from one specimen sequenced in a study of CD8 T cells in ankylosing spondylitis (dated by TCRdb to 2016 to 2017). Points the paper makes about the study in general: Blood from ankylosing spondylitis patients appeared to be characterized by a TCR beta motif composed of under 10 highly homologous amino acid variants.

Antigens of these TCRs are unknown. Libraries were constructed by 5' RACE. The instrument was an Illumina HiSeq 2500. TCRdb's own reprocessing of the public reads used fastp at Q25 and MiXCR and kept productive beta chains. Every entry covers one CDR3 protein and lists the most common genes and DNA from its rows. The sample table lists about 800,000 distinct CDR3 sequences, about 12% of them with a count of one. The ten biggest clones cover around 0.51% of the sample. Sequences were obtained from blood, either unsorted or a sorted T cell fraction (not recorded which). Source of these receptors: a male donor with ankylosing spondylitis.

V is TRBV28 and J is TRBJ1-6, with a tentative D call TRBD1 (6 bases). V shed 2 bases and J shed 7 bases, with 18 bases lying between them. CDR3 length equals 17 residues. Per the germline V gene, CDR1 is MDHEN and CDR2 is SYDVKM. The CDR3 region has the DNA TGTGCCAGCAGTTTAAAGGGGGTAATCCAGACAAATTCACCCCTCCACTTT. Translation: CASSLKGVIQTNSPLHF. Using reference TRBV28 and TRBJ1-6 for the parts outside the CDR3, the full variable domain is DVKVTQSSRYLVKRTGEKVFLECVQDMDHENMFWYRQDPGLGLRLIYFSYDVKMKEKGDIPEGYSVSREKKERFSLILESASTNQTSMYLCASSLKGVIQTNSPLHFGNGTRLTVT.

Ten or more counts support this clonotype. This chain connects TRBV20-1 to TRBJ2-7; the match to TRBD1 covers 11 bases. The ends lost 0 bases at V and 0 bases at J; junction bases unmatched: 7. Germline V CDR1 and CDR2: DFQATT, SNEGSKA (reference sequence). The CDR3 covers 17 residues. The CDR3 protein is CSAREILGQGVSYEQYF. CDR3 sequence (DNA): TGCAGTGCTAGAGAAATATTGGGACAGGGGGTCTCCTACGAGCAGTACTTC.

CDR3 in amino acids: CASSYRGQGNQPQHF. Here the CDR3 DNA reads TGTGCCAGCAGTTACCGCGGACAGGGAAATCAGCCCCAGCATTTT. The rearrangement joins TRBV6-2 or TRBV6-3 to TRBJ1-5; 8 positions agree with TRBD1. CDR1 is MNHEY, CDR2 SVGEGT, per germline. This CDR3 spans 15 amino acids. Trimming removed 2 bases from V and 4 bases from J; junction bases left unmatched: 4.

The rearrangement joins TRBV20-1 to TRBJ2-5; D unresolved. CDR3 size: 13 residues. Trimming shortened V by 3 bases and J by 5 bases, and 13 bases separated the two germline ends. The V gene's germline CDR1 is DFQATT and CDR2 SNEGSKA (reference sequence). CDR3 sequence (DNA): TGCAGTGCTAGTTCTAGTCTCGAGGAGACCCAGTACTTC. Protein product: CSASSSLEETQYF.

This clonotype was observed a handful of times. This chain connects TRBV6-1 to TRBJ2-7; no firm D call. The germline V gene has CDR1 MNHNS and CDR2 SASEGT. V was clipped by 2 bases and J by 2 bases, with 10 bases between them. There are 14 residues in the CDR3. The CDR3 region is CASSEKTFTYEQYF. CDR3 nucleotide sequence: TGTGCCAGCAGTGAAAAGACATTTACCTACGAGCAGTACTTC.

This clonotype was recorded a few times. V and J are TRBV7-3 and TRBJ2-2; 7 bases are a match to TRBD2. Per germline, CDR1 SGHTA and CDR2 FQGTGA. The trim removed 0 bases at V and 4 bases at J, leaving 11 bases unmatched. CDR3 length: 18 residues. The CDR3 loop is CASSLTPAGVAGTGELFF. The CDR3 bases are TGTGCCAGCAGCTTAACCCCGGCGGGGGTAGCGGGCACCGGGGAGCTGTTTTTT.

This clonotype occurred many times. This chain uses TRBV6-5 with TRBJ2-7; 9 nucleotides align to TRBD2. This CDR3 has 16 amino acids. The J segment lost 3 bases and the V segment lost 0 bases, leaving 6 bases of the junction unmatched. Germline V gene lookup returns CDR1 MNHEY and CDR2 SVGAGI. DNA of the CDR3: TGTGCCAGCAGTTACTCGATGCTAGCGGGAATCTACGAGCAGTACTTC. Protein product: CASSYSMLAGIYEQYF.

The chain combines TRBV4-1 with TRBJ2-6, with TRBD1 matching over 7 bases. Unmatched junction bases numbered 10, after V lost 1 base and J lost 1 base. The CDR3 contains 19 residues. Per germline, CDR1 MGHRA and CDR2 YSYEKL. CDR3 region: CASSQVSRGPRSGANVLTF. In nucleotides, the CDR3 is TGCGCCAGCAGCCAAGTATCGAGGGGGCCTCGATCTGGGGCCAACGTCCTGACTTTC.

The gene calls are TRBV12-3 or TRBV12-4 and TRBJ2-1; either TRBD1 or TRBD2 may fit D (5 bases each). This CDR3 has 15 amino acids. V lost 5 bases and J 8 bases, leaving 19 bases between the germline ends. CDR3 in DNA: TGTGCCAGCAGTCGCCGGGACGGCCTTAAAGATGAGCAGTTCTTC. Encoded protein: CASSRRDGLKDEQFF.

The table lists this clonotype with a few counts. CDR3 nucleotides: TGCAGTGCTAGGCACGGATCGAACACCGGGGAGCTGTTTTTT. This encodes CSARHGSNTGELFF. The rearrangement uses TRBV20-1 and TRBJ2-2; no definite D call. Trimming cost V 3 bases and J 0 bases, with 8 bases left between them. The V gene's germline CDR1 is DFQATT and CDR2 SNEGSKA (reference sequence). The CDR3 has 14 residues.

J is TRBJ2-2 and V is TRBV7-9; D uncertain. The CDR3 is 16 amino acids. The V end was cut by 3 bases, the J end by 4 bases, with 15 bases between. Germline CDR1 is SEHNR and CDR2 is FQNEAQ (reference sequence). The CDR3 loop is CASSFGLGPSTGELFF. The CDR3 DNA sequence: TGTGCCAGCAGCTTCGGATTGGGTCCCAGCACCGGGGAGCTGTTTTTT.

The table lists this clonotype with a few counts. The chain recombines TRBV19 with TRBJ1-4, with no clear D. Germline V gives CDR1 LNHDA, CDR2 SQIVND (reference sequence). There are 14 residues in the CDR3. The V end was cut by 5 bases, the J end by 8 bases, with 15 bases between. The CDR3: CASSGPPEREKLFF. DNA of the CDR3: TGTGCCAGTAGTGGACCGCCCGAACGGGAAAAACTGTTTTTT.

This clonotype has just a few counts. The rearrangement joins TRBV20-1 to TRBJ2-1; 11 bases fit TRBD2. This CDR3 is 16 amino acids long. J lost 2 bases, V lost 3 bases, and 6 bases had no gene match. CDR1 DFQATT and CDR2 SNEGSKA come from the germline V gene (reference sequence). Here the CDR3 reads CSASSGRAIAYNEQFF. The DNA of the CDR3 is TGCAGTGCTAGTAGCGGGAGGGCCATAGCCTACAATGAGCAGTTCTTC.

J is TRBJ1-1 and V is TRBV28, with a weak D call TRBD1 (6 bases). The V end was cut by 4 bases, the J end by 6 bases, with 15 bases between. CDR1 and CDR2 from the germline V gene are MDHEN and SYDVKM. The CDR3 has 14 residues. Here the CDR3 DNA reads TGTGCCAGCAGTTCCCGACCGGGACACCCTGAAGCTTTCTTT. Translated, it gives CASSSRPGHPEAFF.

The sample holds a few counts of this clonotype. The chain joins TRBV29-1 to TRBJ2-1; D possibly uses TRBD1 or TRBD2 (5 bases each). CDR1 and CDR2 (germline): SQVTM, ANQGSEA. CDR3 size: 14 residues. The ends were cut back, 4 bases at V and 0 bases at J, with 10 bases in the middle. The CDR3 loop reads CSVAGRLSYNEQFF. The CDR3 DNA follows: TGCAGCGTTGCGGGGCGGCTCTCCTACAATGAGCAGTTCTTC.

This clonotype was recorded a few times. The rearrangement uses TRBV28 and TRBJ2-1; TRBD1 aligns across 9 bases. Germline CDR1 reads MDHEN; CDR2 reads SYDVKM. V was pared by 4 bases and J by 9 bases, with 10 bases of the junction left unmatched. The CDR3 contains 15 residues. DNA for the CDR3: TGTGCCAGCAGTTCCTCCGGGACAGGGAAGACTGAGCAGTTCTTC. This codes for CASSSSGTGKTEQFF.

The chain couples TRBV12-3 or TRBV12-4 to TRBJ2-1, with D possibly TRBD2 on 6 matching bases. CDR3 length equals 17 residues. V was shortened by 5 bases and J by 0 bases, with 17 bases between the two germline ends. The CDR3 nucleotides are TGTGCCAGCAGTCTGCTGGGACTGACGAGCTCCTACAATGAGCAGTTCTTC. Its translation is CASSLLGLTSSYNEQFF.

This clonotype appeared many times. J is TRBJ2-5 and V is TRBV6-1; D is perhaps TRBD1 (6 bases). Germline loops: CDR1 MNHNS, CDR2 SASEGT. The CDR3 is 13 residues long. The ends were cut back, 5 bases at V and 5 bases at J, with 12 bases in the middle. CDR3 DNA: TGTGCCAGCAGTAGGGGGTTAGCGGAGACCCAGTACTTC. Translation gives CASSRGLAETQYF.

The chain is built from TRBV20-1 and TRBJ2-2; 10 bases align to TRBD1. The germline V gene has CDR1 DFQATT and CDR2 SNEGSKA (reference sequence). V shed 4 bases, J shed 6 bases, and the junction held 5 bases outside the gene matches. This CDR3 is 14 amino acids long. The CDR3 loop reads CSAKPGQGAGELFF. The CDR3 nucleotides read TGCAGTGCTAAGCCAGGACAGGGGGCCGGGGAGCTGTTTTTT.